The clone carrying this T cell receptor beta chain was counted many times. Its antigen remains unidentified. The read halts 3 residues ahead of the CDR3 end, with the missing end drawn from the germline J gene. CDR1 MDHEN and CDR2 SYDVKM come from the germline V gene. V gave up 2 bases and J gave up 10 bases; unmatched junction bases: 5. This CDR3 has 15 amino acids. The sample is drawn from a study of T cell clonality in common variable immunodeficiency. Study results and caveats: Common variable immunodeficiency TCR beta sequences reportedly had fewer deletions and N-nucleotide insertions. TCRbeta clonality was increased in CVID versus healthy controls.

Patients and controls were mostly of Caucasian heritage. TCRdb's copy holds only in-frame clones and misses some; the assay was immunoSEQ multiplex PCR. The repertoire has 20,000 to 30,000 clones, none seen only once; the ten largest take approximately 24%. The TCR comes from a human donor with common variable immunodeficiency. The sample comprised peripheral blood mononuclear cells. The chain links TRBV28 to TRBJ1-6, with TRBD1 identical over 10 bases. The part of the CDR3 DNA that was read is TGTGCCAGCAGTTTAGCCCCGGGACAGGGGTCACCC. Its protein is CASSLAPGQGSP. In full, the CDR3 is CASSLAPGQGSPLHF.